The next 10 T cell receptor beta chains were all read from a single sample in a study of blood T cell repertoires in COVID-19. Libraries were prepared by immunoSEQ multiplex PCR; TCRdb keeps only in-frame clonotypes and omits some of them. The table includes about 140,000 clones, more than 80% detected once. The sequenced sample consisted of peripheral blood. The receptors were gathered from a woman older than 75 with acute or convalescent COVID-19.

The chain couples TRBV5-4 to TRBJ1-2; D might be TRBD1 (5 bases). The CDR3 loop spans 15 amino acids. The V end was cut by 4 bases, the J end by 2 bases, with 15 bases between. From germline, CDR1 is SGHNT and CDR2 YYREEE (reference sequence). The CDR3 bases are TGTGCCAGCAGCCCACCAGGGTCGATAAACTATGGCTACACCTTC. This sequence encodes CASSPPGSINYGYTF.

The rearrangement uses TRBV7-3 and TRBJ2-1; D is perhaps TRBD2 (7 bases). The V and J ends lost 1 base and 0 bases respectively, with 13 bases between them. In germline, CDR1 is SGHTA, CDR2 FQGTGA. The CDR3 runs to 17 residues. CDR3 nucleotide sequence: TGTGCCAGCAGCTTAATTTTGGGGGGGCCCTCCTACAATGAGCAGTTCTTC. Residues: CASSLILGGPSYNEQFF.

The gene calls are TRBV9 and TRBJ2-7; D possibly corresponds to TRBD2 (6 bases). Between the trimmed V and J ends, which lost 0 bases and 4 bases, there was a span of 11 bases. Germline lookup yields CDR1 SGDLS and CDR2 YYNGEE. This CDR3 comprises 14 residues. This CDR3 is CASSVGGESYEQYF. The CDR3 nucleotides are TGTGCCAGCAGCGTAGGGGGGGAAAGTTACGAGCAGTACTTC.

V and J are TRBV19 and TRBJ2-1; 10 positions match TRBD2. Germline lookup yields CDR1 LNHDA and CDR2 SQIVND (reference sequence). V dropped 1 base and J dropped 10; count of bases not matched to a gene: 7. The CDR3 totals 15 residues. CDR3 residues: CASSIVSGGAGEQFF. CDR3 in DNA: TGTGCCAGTAGTATAGTAAGCGGGGGGGCAGGGGAGCAGTTCTTC. Based on the CDR3 plus reference TRBV19 and TRBJ2-1, the full variable domain is DGGITQSPKYLFRKEGQNVTLSCEQNLNHDAMYWYRQDPGQGLRLIYYSQIVNDFQKGDIAEGYSVSREKKESFPLTVTSAQKNPTAFYLCASSIVSGGAGEQFFGPGTRLTVL.

DNA for the CDR3: TGTGCCAGCAGCTTAGCGGGCCAAGGCACAGATACGCAGTATTTT. Translating it yields CASSLAGQGTDTQYF. The chain couples TRBV5-4 to TRBJ2-3; tentatively, D is TRBD2 (6 bases). In germline, CDR1 is SGHNT, CDR2 YYREEE (reference sequence). The V end lost 2 bases, the J end lost 1 base, and 11 bases lay between the germline ends. The CDR3 is 15 residues long.

V gene TRBV7-9 combines with J gene TRBJ1-1, with D uncertain. Trimming removed 1 base at V and 3 bases at J, with 6 bases between. This CDR3 spans 13 amino acids. CDR1 and CDR2 (germline): SEHNR, FQNEAQ (reference sequence). CDR3 DNA sequence: TGTGCCAGCAGCTTAGATCTTGACACTGAAGCTTTCTTT. Translating gives CASSLDLDTEAFF.

This clone was seen a single time. V and J are TRBV28 and TRBJ1-1; D uncertain. CDR3 size: 13 residues. The germline V and J ends were trimmed by 2 bases and 1 base, with 5 bases remaining between them. The germline V gene encodes CDR1 MDHEN and CDR2 SYDVKM. The CDR3 bases are TGTGCCAGCAGTTTAGAGGGGAACACTGAAGCTTTCTTT. Residues: CASSLEGNTEAFF.

V gene TRBV19 combines with J gene TRBJ1-5; perhaps TRBD1 as D (5 bases). The CDR3 has 12 amino acids. The germline gives CDR1 LNHDA, CDR2 SQIVND (reference sequence). Deletions cut 6 bases from V and 5 bases from J, with 8 bases between. CDR3 amino acids: CASSMTDQPQHF. In DNA, the CDR3 is TGTGCCAGTAGCATGACAGATCAGCCCCAGCATTTT.

The genes are TRBV3-1 (or the pseudogene TRBV3-2) and TRBJ1-3; D unresolved. The germline V gene has CDR1 LGHDT and CDR2 YNNKEL (reference sequence). The CDR3 has 15 amino acids. V dropped 0 bases and J dropped 0 bases, with 6 bases sitting between them. In DNA, the CDR3 is TGTGCCAGCAGCCAAGACCGAGTCTCTGGAAACACCATATATTTT. Protein: CASSQDRVSGNTIYF.

The rearrangement uses TRBV5-1 and TRBJ1-1; perhaps TRBD1 as D (5 bases). This CDR3 spans 15 amino acids. Trimming removed 4 bases at V and 4 bases at J, with 17 bases between. The germline gives CDR1 SGHRS, CDR2 YFSETQ. CDR3 loop: CASSPGLSRPTEAFF. The DNA of the CDR3 is TGCGCCAGCAGCCCGGGACTCTCGAGGCCCACTGAAGCTTTCTTT.